Below, 23 T cell receptor beta chains from the same sample are listed, as sequenced in a study of cytomegalovirus exposure and HLA in healthy donors. The PCR ran on 60 Vbeta and 13 Jbeta primers. The repertoire was sequenced with immunoSEQ multiplex PCR; TCRdb's copy has only in-frame clones and lacks some. The sample shows 250,000 to 350,000 clones, 80% of them seen only once. Sequencing was performed on PBMCs. These receptors came from a girl aged 2 to 9 in good health and CMV-seronegative.

This clone has just a few counts. The chain is built from TRBV13 and TRBJ1-6, with 8 bases lining up with TRBD1. The J segment lost 7 bases and the V segment lost 3 bases, leaving 2 bases of the junction unmatched. Germline V gene data show CDR1 as PRHDT and CDR2 as FYEKMQ (reference sequence). This CDR3 region has 14 residues. The CDR3 sequence: CASSLTGVNSPLHF. The CDR3, as DNA: TGTGCCAGCAGCTTGACAGGGGTGAATTCACCCCTCCACTTT.

The rearrangement links TRBV6-1 to TRBJ2-7; a weak D match, TRBD1 (6 bases). Germline-derived CDR1 and CDR2 are MNHNS and SASEGT. There are 15 residues in the CDR3. Trimming stripped 4 bases from V and 5 bases from J, with 18 bases between. The CDR3 region is CASSVQGFSYNEQYF. For the CDR3, the DNA is TGTGCCAGCAGTGTCCAGGGGTTTAGTTACAACGAGCAGTACTTC.

This rearrangement joins TRBV10-1 to TRBJ1-5, with D tentatively TRBD1 (5 bases). Trimming cost V 2 bases and J 11 bases, with 13 bases left between them. The CDR3 has 13 residues. The germline CDR1 and CDR2 sequences are WNHNN and SYGVQD (reference sequence). CDR3 sequence (DNA): TGCGCCAGCAGTGAGGGGGCAAGCAGGGCCCAGCATTTT. Protein: CASSEGASRAQHF.

The V gene is TRBV15, the J gene TRBJ2-3, with D maybe TRBD2 (6 bases). With 8 bases removed from V and 1 base from J, the gap between germline ends came to 16 bases. The CDR3 totals 15 residues. The germline CDR1 and CDR2 sequences are LNHNV and YYDKDF (reference sequence). DNA of the CDR3: TGTGCCACCGAAGGCCTTCCGGGGGGCACAGATACGCAGTATTTT. Translation: CATEGLPGGTDTQYF.

This clone was found a few times. The V and J genes are TRBV7-9 and TRBJ1-2; weak D call: TRBD1 (6 bases). Germline loops: CDR1 SEHNR, CDR2 FQNEAQ (reference sequence). The CDR3 length is 14 residues. V was trimmed by 3 bases and J by 7 bases, leaving 15 bases between them. The CDR3 DNA reads as TGTGCCAGCAGCTTCCACAGGGCCTTCCTTGGCTACACCTTC. Its protein is CASSFHRAFLGYTF.

V gene TRBV5-1 combines with J gene TRBJ2-3, with a tentative D call TRBD2 (6 bases). Germline assignment: CDR1 SGHRS and CDR2 YFSETQ. The CDR3 sequence is 18 residues long. Trimming took 0 bases from V and 2 from J, leaving 19 bases between them. The CDR3 bases are TGCGCCAGCAGCTTGGGAACGCGTATGGGACTCTACACAGATACGCAGTATTTT. This codes for CASSLGTRMGLYTDTQYF.

The chain combines TRBV4-2 with TRBJ2-5; the match to TRBD1 covers 8 bases. This CDR3 has 15 residues. Trimming at V came to 2 bases and at J to 4 bases, leaving 6 bases not matched to a gene. Germline V lookup: CDR1 LGHNA, CDR2 YNFKEQ. Here the CDR3 reads CASSQRQGAGETQYF. The CDR3 coding sequence is TGTGCCAGCAGCCAAAGGCAGGGGGCAGGAGAGACCCAGTACTTC.

The genes are TRBV5-1 and TRBJ2-5, with D possibly matching TRBD1 (5 bases). The CDR3 has 15 amino acids. Looked up from germline, CDR1 is SGHRS and CDR2 is YFSETQ. Trimming removed 5 bases at V and 4 bases at J, with 18 bases between. The CDR3 here is CASRRWAGSGETQYF. The CDR3 DNA follows: TGCGCCAGCAGAAGGTGGGCAGGGTCGGGAGAGACCCAGTACTTC.

This chain links TRBV2 with TRBJ2-6, with D possibly TRBD2 on 6 matching bases. From germline, CDR1 is SNHLY and CDR2 FYNNEI. CDR3 length: 16 residues. Trimming stripped 3 bases from V and 1 base from J, with 10 bases between. CDR3: CASSDLGRSGANVLTF. The CDR3, as DNA: TGTGCCAGCAGTGACCTGGGGAGGTCTGGGGCCAACGTCCTGACTTTC.

The chain uses TRBV19 and TRBJ1-6; TRBD1 is a possible D gene (5 bases). Germline CDR1 is LNHDA and CDR2 is SQIVND (reference sequence). Trimming took off 9 bases at V and 9 bases at J, with 12 bases between the two ends. This CDR3 is built from 12 residues. Here the CDR3 reads CASRVGGSPLHF. DNA of the CDR3: TGTGCCAGCAGAGTGGGGGGTTCACCCCTCCACTTT.

Remarks on this clone: Because it lacks the conserved phenylalanine or tryptophan at the end, this CDR3 is likely a read error. The V call is TRBV6-5, the J call TRBJ1-1; 10 positions agree with TRBD1. With 8 bases clipped from V and 9 bases from J, the junction kept 9 bases outside the gene matches. This CDR3 contains 13 residues. Per the germline V gene, CDR1 is MNHEY and CDR2 is SVGAGI. For the CDR3, the DNA is TGTGCCAGCTCGGGACAGGGGAGTAGGAAAGCTTTCCTT. Amino acids: CASSGQGSRKAFL.

The V and J genes are TRBV7-9 and TRBJ1-4, with 7 bases fitting TRBD1. Per germline, CDR1 SEHNR and CDR2 FQNEAQ (reference sequence). With 6 bases clipped from V and 10 bases from J, the junction kept 5 bases outside the gene matches. This CDR3 has 12 amino acids. The CDR3 nucleotides read TGTGCCAGCAGTGGGACAGCCGGAAAACTGTTTTTT. It translates to CASSGTAGKLFF.

This chain uses TRBV7-9 with TRBJ2-7; D is perhaps TRBD2 (5 bases). V was trimmed by 6 bases and J by 3 bases, leaving 9 bases between them. CDR1 and CDR2 from the germline V gene are SEHNR and FQNEAQ (reference sequence). CDR3 length: 12 amino acids. The CDR3 coding sequence is TGTGCCAGCAGTTTCGAGGGCTACGAGCAGTACTTC. It specifies CASSFEGYEQYF.

This chain joins TRBV28 and TRBJ2-1; 7 bases align to TRBD1. Per the germline V gene, CDR1 is MDHEN and CDR2 is SYDVKM. J was trimmed by 0 bases and V by 3 bases; bases with no gene match: 5. The CDR3 covers 16 residues. The CDR3 protein is CASSFEQGSSYNEQFF. CDR3 nucleotides: TGTGCCAGCAGTTTCGAACAGGGGAGCTCCTACAATGAGCAGTTCTTC.

V usage is TRBV14 and J usage is TRBJ1-6, with D possibly matching TRBD1 (6 bases). This CDR3 is built from 16 residues. Germline CDR1 and CDR2: SGHDN and FVKESK. Trimming left V 1 base short and J 11 bases short, with 18 bases between. CDR3 bases: TGTGCCAGCAGCCAAGTTGGGGGCGCAGAGCAACCACCCCTCCACTTT. Its translation is CASSQVGGAEQPPLHF.

The gene calls are TRBV27 and TRBJ2-1, with 8 bases that match TRBD1. CDR1 and CDR2 (germline): MNHEY, SMNVEV (reference sequence). This CDR3 region has 16 residues. V trimming: 6 bases; J trimming: 0 bases; junction bases outside the gene matches: 7. CDR3 sequence: CASRGLTGGSYNEQFF. In DNA form, the CDR3 reads TGTGCCAGCAGGGGATTAACAGGGGGCTCCTACAATGAGCAGTTCTTC.

V is TRBV4-2 and J is TRBJ2-5; D gene uncertain. The CDR3 covers 15 residues. Germline CDR1 and CDR2: LGHNA and YNFKEQ. Trimming stripped 0 bases from V and 5 bases from J, with 13 bases between. The chain's CDR3 is CASSQEAPNRETQYF. In DNA, the CDR3 is TGTGCCAGCAGCCAAGAAGCGCCAAATAGGGAGACCCAGTACTTC.

The chain carries TRBV7-3 and TRBJ1-1; 7 nucleotides agree with TRBD1. The CDR3 is 13 residues long. The ends lost 5 bases at V and 3 bases at J; junction bases unmatched: 3. CDR1 and CDR2 from the germline V gene are SGHTA and FQGTGA. The CDR3 coding sequence is TGTGCCAGCAGCCTAGGGACAGACACTGAAGCTTTCTTT. It codes for CASSLGTDTEAFF.

The chain is built from TRBV5-1 and TRBJ1-2; 9 nucleotides align to TRBD1. The CDR3 runs 15 residues. Germline CDR1 reads SGHRS; CDR2 reads YFSETQ. V gave up 3 bases and J gave up 3 bases; unmatched junction bases: 6. The CDR3 nucleotides are TGCGCCAGCAGCTCGGCCGGGACAGGGTACTATGGCTACACCTTC. Translation gives CASSSAGTGYYGYTF.

V is TRBV13 and J is TRBJ2-7; possibly TRBD1 for D (5 bases). Germline CDR1 PRHDT, CDR2 FYEKMQ (reference sequence). V gave up 4 bases and J gave up 0 bases, with 31 bases separating them. This CDR3 spans 21 amino acids. CDR3 sequence reads: CASSSRQGLVQPLADSYEQYF. The CDR3 coding sequence is TGTGCCAGCAGCTCCAGGCAGGGTTTAGTACAGCCCCTCGCGGACTCCTACGAGCAGTACTTC.

In this sample, this clone turned up a few times. Mismatch with germline at one junction end may stem from a read error. The genes are TRBV7-9 and TRBJ2-2, with no clear D. Germline CDR1 is SEHNR and CDR2 is FQNEAQ (reference sequence). The CDR3 extends over 12 amino acids. CDR3 DNA sequence: TGTTCCAGCAGCTCAAACACCGGGGAGCTGTTTTTT. Encoded protein: CSSSSNTGELFF. Filled out from reference TRBV7-9 and TRBJ2-2, the complete variable domain reads DTGVSQNPRHKITKRGQNVTFRCDPISEHNRLYWYRQTLGQGPEFLTYFQNEAQLEKSRLLSDRFSAERPKGSFSTLEIQRTEQGDSAMYLCSSSSNTGELFFGEGSRLTVL.

The rearrangement joins TRBV2 to TRBJ1-5, with unresolved D. V was clipped by 6 bases and J by 0 bases, with 15 bases between them. Germline lookup yields CDR1 SNHLY and CDR2 FYNNEI. The CDR3 is 16 residues long. The CDR3 loop reads CASSETLYNSNQPQHF. The CDR3 nucleotides read TGTGCCAGCAGCGAGACACTCTATAATAGCAATCAGCCCCAGCATTTT.

V and J are TRBV28 and TRBJ1-1; TRBD1 aligns across 7 bases. The J segment lost 6 bases and the V segment lost 8 bases, leaving 6 bases of the junction unmatched. CDR1 and CDR2 from the germline V gene are MDHEN and SYDVKM. The CDR3 sequence is 12 residues long. The CDR3 nucleotides are TGTGCCAGCCGAACAGGGGTGGCTGAAGCTTTCTTT. Its protein is CASRTGVAEAFF.